This T cell receptor beta chain was profiled in a study of breast tumors, draining lymph nodes, adjacent tissues. The CDR3 extends over 13 amino acids. Trimming removed 0 bases from V and 9 bases from J, with 10 bases in between. Looked up from germline, CDR1 is SGHTS and CDR2 is YDEGEE. From the multiplex PCR reads, TCRdb called clonotypes with MiXCR, one entry per CDR3 protein. Of about 13,000 distinct CDR3 sequences listed, roughly half are singletons. This clonotype has a count of ten or more. The chain carries TRBV5-8 and TRBJ2-1; D is undetermined. The sample consisted of tumor-adjacent breast tissue. The sequence came from a female donor with breast cancer. Some clones in this sample may be carry-over from other donors' samples. As DNA, the CDR3 is TGTGCCAGCAGCTTGGTTCGGACGGGTGAGCAGTTCTTC. It translates to CASSLVRTGEQFF.